These 7 T cell receptor beta chains were sequenced from one sample in a study of spatial heterogeneity in lung cancer (dated by TCRdb to between 2018 and 2020). Summary of the overall study and its limitations: The number of expanded intratumoral alpha and beta TCRs correlated with the tumor nonsynonymous mutation count.

No antigen has been assigned to these receptors. This sample's time point label indicates: sample taken at primary tumor resection. Library creation used 5' RACE. Reads for this sample came from a NextSeq 500. TCRdb reprocessed the public reads (quality trimming at Q25 with fastp, clone calling with MiXCR) and kept in-frame beta chains. All rows with the same CDR3 protein become a single entry with the most common DNA and genes. In this sample the table shows 17,000 or so distinct CDR3 sequences, roughly 6% of which occur a single time. The ten largest make up approximately 6.8% of the sample. This sample comprised lung tumor tissue, obtained at surgery. Every receptor here comes from a male donor with early-stage non-small cell lung cancer.

Within the sample, this clonotype is medium-sized. This beta chain was picked up by a library intended for alpha chains and is off target, so its count carries little meaning. The gene calls are TRBV6-2 or TRBV6-3 and TRBJ2-7; D tentatively reads TRBD1 or TRBD2 (5 bases each). V was cut by 7 bases and J by 5 bases, with 21 bases left in between. The germline V gene has CDR1 MNHEY and CDR2 SVGEGT. CDR3 length equals 15 residues. CDR3 in DNA: TGTGCCAGCAATACCCCTTCCACCGGGGCCAACGAGCAGTACTTC. Its translation is CASNTPSTGANEQYF.

This clonotype was recorded at least ten times. Found in a library prepared for alpha chains, this beta chain is an off-target read, and its abundance has little meaning. V is TRBV10-3 and J is TRBJ2-7; the D gene could be TRBD1 or TRBD2 (5 bases each). The V and J ends lost 6 bases and 3 bases respectively, with 12 bases between them. There are 13 residues in the CDR3. Per germline, CDR1 ENHRY and CDR2 SYGVKD. The DNA for the CDR3 is TGTGCCATCAGCCGGGACCCCAACTACGAGCAGTACTTC. It translates to CAISRDPNYEQYF.

This clonotype is medium-sized in the sample. The library was built for alpha chains, so this beta chain is an off-target read and its size means little. This chain joins TRBV28 and TRBJ2-7, with 8 bases fitting TRBD2. The germline V gene encodes CDR1 MDHEN and CDR2 SYDVKM. The CDR3 length is 16 residues. Germline trimming cut 3 bases from V and 3 bases from J; bases unmatched to any gene: 10. CDR3 region: CASSFVGIAGFYEQYF. The CDR3 DNA reads as TGTGCCAGCAGTTTCGTCGGAATAGCGGGATTCTACGAGCAGTACTTC.

This clonotype is medium-sized within its sample. One junction end does not reproduce the germline sequence, and a read error may be involved. This beta chain is a stray sequence in a library constructed for alpha chains; its clone size is not meaningful. The chain recombines TRBV28 with TRBJ2-6; D unclear. Germline assignment: CDR1 MDHEN and CDR2 SYDVKM. The CDR3 is 17 residues long. CDR3 nucleotides: TGTGCCACCAGTGGATCCCAATCCAGCTCTGGGGCCAACGTCCTGACTTTC. It yields the protein CATSGSQSSSGANVLTF.

The table lists this clonotype with a count of one. This beta chain is an off-target read within a library intended for alpha chains, so its frequency means little. V is TRBV20-1 and J is TRBJ1-5, with 9 bases fitting TRBD1. Germline lookup yields CDR1 DFQATT and CDR2 SNEGSKA (reference sequence). V shed 1 base, J shed 5 bases, and the junction held 6 bases outside the gene matches. The CDR3 covers 15 residues. CDR3 bases: TGCAGTGCTAGAGGGGACAGGGCCGTGGATCAGCCCCAGCATTTT. It translates to CSARGDRAVDQPQHF.

This clonotype rates as large. As an off-target read in a library built for alpha chains, this beta chain has a frequency of little significance. The chain has TRBV6-6 and TRBJ2-7, with 11 bases matching TRBD2. CDR3 size: 15 residues. V gave up 5 bases and J gave up 5 bases; unmatched junction bases: 8. The V gene's germline CDR1 is MNHNY and CDR2 SVGAGI (reference sequence). CDR3 in DNA: TGTGCCAGCAGTCCCACTAGCGGGAGTTCCCACGAGCAGTACTTC. Translated: CASSPTSGSSHEQYF.

Many counts were recorded for this clonotype. Because the library targeted alpha chains, this beta chain is an off-target read whose size means little. The chain employs TRBV28 and TRBJ1-6; 7 bases align to TRBD1. Germline V CDR1 and CDR2: MDHEN, SYDVKM. The CDR3 length is 15 residues. V dropped 4 bases and J dropped 10; count of bases not matched to a gene: 10. CDR3 coding DNA: TGTGCCAGCAGTTCCCCGGCAGGGGGGAAGTCACCCCTCCACTTT. Amino acids: CASSSPAGGKSPLHF.